Below, 27 T cell receptor beta chains from the same sample are listed, as sequenced in a study of blood T cell repertoires in COVID-19. The repertoire was sequenced with immunoSEQ multiplex PCR; TCRdb's copy has only in-frame clones and lacks some. The sample carries a few hundred thousand clones, 89% recorded once. Sequenced input: PBMCs or T cells enriched from blood (not recorded which). The receptors derive from a woman in her 50s who had been exposed to COVID-19.

The rearrangement links TRBV19 to TRBJ2-7; weak D call: TRBD1 (6 bases). Germline V gene lookup returns CDR1 LNHDA and CDR2 SQIVND (reference sequence). This CDR3 contains 17 residues. Trimming removed 5 bases at V and 0 bases at J, with 20 bases between. The CDR3 loop is CASSSGGSGAISYEQYF. The DNA of the CDR3 is TGTGCCAGTAGTTCGGGTGGATCAGGGGCCATCTCCTACGAGCAGTACTTC.

The chain has TRBV3-1 (or the pseudogene TRBV3-2) and TRBJ2-2, with D possibly being TRBD2 (5 bases). Germline V CDR1 and CDR2: LGHDT, YNNKEL (reference sequence). The CDR3 runs 16 residues. Trimming took off 0 bases at V and 6 bases at J, with 14 bases between the two ends. CDR3 loop: CASSQEVIRGSGELFF. The CDR3 bases are TGTGCCAGCAGCCAAGAAGTTATCCGGGGTTCCGGGGAGCTGTTTTTT.

J is TRBJ1-1 and V is TRBV6-5, with D perhaps matching TRBD1 (5 bases). Germline CDR1 is MNHEY and CDR2 is SVGAGI. V dropped 1 base and J dropped 1 base, with 10 bases sitting between them. This CDR3 contains 15 residues. The CDR3 bases are TGTGCCAGCAGTTACTGGGGGGGGTCGAACACTGAAGCTTTCTTT. It translates to CASSYWGGSNTEAFF.

The CDR3 sequence is CASSFPGETGELFF. CDR3 nucleotide sequence: TGTGCCAGCAGTTTCCCAGGGGAAACCGGGGAGCTGTTTTTT. The gene calls are TRBV28 and TRBJ2-2; maybe TRBD1 (6 bases). This CDR3 spans 14 amino acids. Trimming took 3 bases from V and 5 from J, leaving 10 bases between them. Per germline, CDR1 MDHEN and CDR2 SYDVKM.

This chain's CDR3 is CASSQEALAGNEQFF. The DNA of the CDR3 is TGCGCCAGCAGCCAAGAGGCGCTAGCGGGCAATGAGCAGTTCTTC. The chain couples TRBV4-1 to TRBJ2-1; 8 bases map to TRBD2. The CDR3 has 15 residues. J was trimmed by 6 bases and V by 0 bases; bases with no gene match: 4. Germline V lookup: CDR1 MGHRA, CDR2 YSYEKL.

This sequence joins TRBV6-1 and TRBJ2-7; TRBD1 matches at 7 bases. Per germline, CDR1 MNHNS and CDR2 SASEGT. CDR3 length: 14 amino acids. V was pared by 1 base and J by 3 bases, with 3 bases of the junction left unmatched. The CDR3 here is CASSEGAGGYEQYF. DNA of the CDR3: TGTGCCAGCAGTGAAGGGGCAGGGGGCTACGAGCAGTACTTC.

The chain links TRBV6-4 to TRBJ1-1, with D tentatively TRBD1 (5 bases). The germline CDR1 and CDR2 sequences are MRHNA and SNTAGT. With 6 bases removed from V and 7 bases from J, the gap between germline ends came to 21 bases. CDR3 length: 15 residues. The CDR3 is CASSSSLQGSFEAFF. Written as DNA, the CDR3 is TGTGCCAGCAGCTCCTCCTTGCAGGGTTCCTTTGAAGCTTTCTTT.

The chain employs TRBV10-3 and TRBJ2-5; perhaps TRBD2 as D (7 bases). V was shortened by 9 bases and J by 1 base, with 15 bases between the two germline ends. From germline, CDR1 is ENHRY and CDR2 SYGVKD. The CDR3 loop spans 14 amino acids. The CDR3 DNA reads as TGTGCCATTGGGGGGGGCTACCTCCAAGAGACCCAGTACTTC. Amino acid sequence: CAIGGGYLQETQYF.

The genes are TRBV24-1 and TRBJ2-5, with D perhaps TRBD2 (6 bases). The germline V and J ends were trimmed by 1 base and 9 bases, with 14 bases remaining between them. Germline V gene data show CDR1 as KGHDR and CDR2 as SFDVKD. This CDR3 is 14 amino acids long. In DNA form, the CDR3 reads TGTGCCACCAGTGATTTACACGGGACTTTCGCCCAGTACTTC. Its translation: CATSDLHGTFAQYF.

The genes are TRBV2 and TRBJ1-1; 9 bases are shared with TRBD1. The CDR3 is 14 residues long. V dropped 5 bases and J dropped 6; count of bases not matched to a gene: 7. Germline lookup yields CDR1 SNHLY and CDR2 FYNNEI. CDR3: CASSKQGADSEAFF. The CDR3 nucleotides are TGTGCCAGCAGTAAACAGGGGGCGGACTCTGAAGCTTTCTTT.

CDR3 amino acids: CASSESRGANSPLHF. In DNA form, the CDR3 reads TGTGCCAGCAGTGAATCCCGGGGGGCGAATTCACCCCTCCACTTT. The rearrangement joins TRBV25-1 to TRBJ1-6; possibly TRBD1 for D (6 bases). The V end lost 1 base, the J end lost 7 bases, and 11 bases lay between the germline ends. This CDR3 is 15 amino acids long. The germline gives CDR1 MGHDK, CDR2 SYGVNS.

V is TRBV30 and J is TRBJ2-7; D might be TRBD1 (5 bases). The germline V gene has CDR1 GTSNPN and CDR2 SVGIG (reference sequence). V lost 1 base, J lost 1 base, and 5 bases lay in between. The CDR3 length is 12 residues. Here the CDR3 DNA reads TGTGCCTGGAGTGGGACATCCTACGAGCAGTACTTC. Translation gives CAWSGTSYEQYF.

The rearrangement uses TRBV30 and TRBJ1-1, with D tentatively TRBD1 (5 bases). CDR3 length equals 14 residues. V lost 4 bases and J lost 1, with 13 bases in between. CDR1 and CDR2 from the germline V gene are GTSNPN and SVGIG (reference sequence). The CDR3 region is CAWILTDKNTEAFF. The CDR3 region has the DNA TGTGCCTGGATATTGACAGACAAGAACACTGAAGCTTTCTTT.

This chain joins TRBV7-9 and TRBJ2-3; weak D call: TRBD2 (6 bases). The CDR3 sequence is 17 residues long. Trimming took 6 bases from V and 2 from J, leaving 21 bases between them. Germline V gene lookup returns CDR1 SEHNR and CDR2 FQNEAQ (reference sequence). CDR3 amino acids: CASRSKRGAATTDTQYF. The CDR3 nucleotides read TGTGCCAGCAGATCCAAGCGCGGGGCGGCAACCACAGATACGCAGTATTTT.

This clone was seen only a few times. The chain employs TRBV29-1 and TRBJ2-3; a possible D gene is TRBD1 (7 bases). V lost 6 bases and J lost 5, with 27 bases in between. Germline-derived CDR1 and CDR2 are SQVTM and ANQGSEA. The CDR3 is 17 residues long. As DNA, the CDR3 is TGCAGCGTCCGTGGTGGAGGGGGCGCGGCGAGGAAAGATACGCAGTATTTT. Translating it yields CSVRGGGGAARKDTQYF.

The J gene is TRBJ2-2, the V gene TRBV5-1; 11 nucleotides agree with TRBD1. V lost 4 bases and J lost 5; bases outside the gene matches: 7. The length of the CDR3 is 16 residues. The germline V gene encodes CDR1 SGHRS and CDR2 YFSETQ. The CDR3, as DNA: TGCGCCAGCAGCCAAGGACAGGGGGCGAGGACCGGGGAGCTGTTTTTT. Amino acid sequence: CASSQGQGARTGELFF.

Written as DNA, the CDR3 is TGTGCCAGTAGTACTGGACAGGGGGCGAACACTGAAGCTTTCTTT. Amino acid sequence: CASSTGQGANTEAFF. The V gene is TRBV19, the J gene TRBJ1-1; 11 bases fit TRBD1. Germline-derived CDR1 and CDR2 are LNHDA and SQIVND (reference sequence). The CDR3 has 15 amino acids. V was clipped by 4 bases and J by 1 base; unmatched bases: 2.

This clone has a handful of counts. The chain has TRBV11-3 and TRBJ2-2, with D possibly being TRBD1 (5 bases). Germline V gives CDR1 SGHNT, CDR2 YENEEA. Trimming shortened V by 2 bases and J by 4 bases, and 8 bases separated the two germline ends. The CDR3 totals 14 residues. The CDR3 protein is CASSLRGATGELFF. In DNA form, the CDR3 reads TGTGCCAGCAGCTTAAGGGGTGCCACCGGGGAGCTGTTTTTT.

The chain recombines TRBV7-9 with TRBJ2-5; D perhaps matches TRBD2 (6 bases). The V gene lost 11 bases and the J gene lost 5 bases, with 18 bases spanning the gap. Germline CDR1 is SEHNR and CDR2 is FQNEAQ (reference sequence). The CDR3 covers 13 residues. The CDR3 region has the DNA TGTGCCGCTTCACTAGCCGCGGTGGAGACCCAGTACTTC. This codes for CAASLAAVETQYF.

Only one count was recorded for this clone. The rearrangement links TRBV28 to TRBJ2-7; the match to TRBD2 covers 11 bases. CDR3 length: 17 residues. CDR1 MDHEN and CDR2 SYDVKM come from the germline V gene. Trimming cost V 10 bases and J 4 bases; bases outside gene matches: 18. For the CDR3, the DNA is TGTGCCATCCTGATTAGCGATAGCGGGGGGGAAAATTACGAGCAGTACTTC. As protein: CAILISDSGGENYEQYF.

The V gene is TRBV2, the J gene TRBJ2-2; 11 bases are shared with TRBD2. The ends lost 7 bases at V and 3 bases at J; junction bases unmatched: 4. This CDR3 is 15 amino acids long. Germline V gene sequence: CDR1 SNHLY, CDR2 FYNNEI. This chain's CDR3 is CASTPGLADTGELFF. In nucleotides, the CDR3 is TGTGCCAGCACCCCGGGACTAGCGGACACCGGGGAGCTGTTTTTT.

This clone was counted once. The chain carries TRBV5-1 and TRBJ2-6; 10 bases agree with TRBD1. This CDR3 is built from 17 residues. V lost 4 bases to trimming and J lost 4 bases; unmatched junction nucleotides: 8. CDR1 and CDR2 (germline): SGHRS, YFSETQ. This CDR3 is CASSTGTGEVGANVLTF. The DNA for the CDR3 is TGCGCCAGCAGCACCGGGACAGGGGAGGTAGGGGCCAACGTCCTGACTTTC.

The chain recombines TRBV6-1 with TRBJ2-2; TRBD2 matches 10 bases. The CDR3 spans 17 residues. V shed 3 bases, J shed 1 base, and the junction held 5 bases outside the gene matches. Germline V gene data show CDR1 as MNHNS and CDR2 as SASEGT. Written as DNA, the CDR3 is TGTGCCAGCAGTGATTCTTTAGCGGGGGGGAACACCGGGGAGCTGTTTTTT. Protein: CASSDSLAGGNTGELFF.

CDR3 nucleotide sequence: TGTGCCAGTAGTATAGAGCCGGGACAGGGGGTTATTGGCTACACCTTC. Translated: CASSIEPGQGVIGYTF. This chain uses TRBV19 with TRBJ1-2; 11 bases agree with TRBD1. Germline V gene sequence: CDR1 LNHDA, CDR2 SQIVND (reference sequence). This CDR3 contains 16 residues. Losses at the gene ends were 0 bases for V and 7 bases for J; bases not matched to a gene: 7.

The V call is TRBV5-6, the J call TRBJ2-7; 9 bases agree with TRBD2. The J segment lost 7 bases and the V segment lost 4 bases, leaving 12 bases of the junction unmatched. The CDR3 is 15 amino acids. Germline-derived CDR1 and CDR2 are SGHDT and YYEEEE. CDR3: CASSPAPGLASEQYF. The CDR3 region has the DNA TGTGCCAGCAGCCCCGCCCCGGGACTAGCATCAGAGCAGTACTTC.

This clone was seen more than once but under ten times. The rearrangement uses TRBV28 and TRBJ1-6, with D hard to call. The CDR3 runs 13 residues. Germline CDR1 MDHEN, CDR2 SYDVKM. Trimming removed 4 bases from V and 5 bases from J, with 6 bases in between. DNA of the CDR3: TGTGCCAGCAGTTACGGGAATAATTCACCCCTCCACTTT. Protein: CASSYGNNSPLHF. Supplemented by reference TRBV28 and TRBJ1-6, the full variable domain reads DVKVTQSSRYLVKRTGEKVFLECVQDMDHENMFWYRQDPGLGLRLIYFSYDVKMKEKGDIPEGYSVSREKKERFSLILESASTNQTSMYLCASSYGNNSPLHFGNGTRLTVT.

CDR3 bases: TGTGCCAGTAGTATCGACAGGGGCCGCAATCAGCCCCAGCATTTT. Protein: CASSIDRGRNQPQHF. The V and J genes are TRBV19 and TRBJ1-5; 8 nucleotides align to TRBD1. Germline assignment: CDR1 LNHDA and CDR2 SQIVND (reference sequence). After removal of 3 bases from V and 2 bases from J, the junction contained 3 bases not matched to a gene. There are 15 residues in the CDR3.